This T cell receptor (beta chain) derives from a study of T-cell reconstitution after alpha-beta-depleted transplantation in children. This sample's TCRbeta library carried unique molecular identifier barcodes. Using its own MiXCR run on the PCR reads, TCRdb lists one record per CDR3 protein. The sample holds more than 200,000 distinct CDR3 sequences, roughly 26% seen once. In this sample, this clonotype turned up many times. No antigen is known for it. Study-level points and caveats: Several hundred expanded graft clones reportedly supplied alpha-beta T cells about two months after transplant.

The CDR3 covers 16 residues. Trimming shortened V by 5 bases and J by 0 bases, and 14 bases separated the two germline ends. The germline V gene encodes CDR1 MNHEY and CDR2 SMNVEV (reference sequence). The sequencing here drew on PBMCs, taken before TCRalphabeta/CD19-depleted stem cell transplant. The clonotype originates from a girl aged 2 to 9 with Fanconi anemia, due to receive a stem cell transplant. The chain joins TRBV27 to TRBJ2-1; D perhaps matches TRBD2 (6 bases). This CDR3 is CASSTLALSSYNEQFF. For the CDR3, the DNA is TGTGCCAGCAGTACTCTAGCGCTTAGCTCCTACAATGAGCAGTTCTTC.